Shown below are 19 T cell receptor beta chains from a single sample sequenced in a study of control samples from healthy donors and cancer patients (dated by TCRdb to the early 2020s). Libraries were constructed by the immunoSEQ multiplex PCR assay. This is the immuneACCESS table as TCRdb keeps it, with only in-frame sequences that have V and J called. A part of the clones is gone; compared with another copy, unresolved V genes explain less than half, and the rest is unexplained. The sample table lists tens of thousands of clones, 70% to 90% of them with a count of one. The top ten constitute around 7.1% of the sample. Sequencing was carried out using PBMCs. The receptors shown here come from a woman between 55 and 75 years old with head and neck cancer.

This chain connects TRBV2 to TRBJ1-1; TRBD1 might be the D (5 bases). Per the germline V gene, CDR1 is SNHLY and CDR2 is FYNNEI. The CDR3 covers 15 residues. Trimming left V 1 base short and J 1 base short, with 10 bases between. CDR3 nucleotides: TGTGCCAGCAGTGAAGAAGGGGAGAGGAACACTGAAGCTTTCTTT. Protein sequence: CASSEEGERNTEAFF.

The chain uses TRBV19 and TRBJ2-2, with unresolved D. The germline V gene encodes CDR1 LNHDA and CDR2 SQIVND (reference sequence). Trimming removed 6 bases at V and 3 bases at J, with 2 bases between. CDR3 size: 11 residues. CDR3 DNA sequence: TGTGCCAGTAGGGACACCGGGGAGCTGTTTTTT. Its translation is CASRDTGELFF.

The CDR3, as DNA: TGTGCCAGCAGACTACAGGGGGCGACCGGGGAGCTGTTTTTT. This translates into CASRLQGATGELFF. The chain carries TRBV7-3 and TRBJ2-2; 9 bases fit TRBD1. Germline V gives CDR1 SGHTA, CDR2 FQGTGA. CDR3 length: 14 residues. After removal of 6 bases from V and 5 bases from J, the junction contained 4 bases not matched to a gene.

The count of this clone is one. The rearrangement uses TRBV5-1 and TRBJ1-2; D unclear. The germline CDR1 and CDR2 sequences are SGHRS and YFSETQ. V dropped 0 bases and J dropped 4 bases, with 7 bases sitting between them. This CDR3 is built from 13 residues. CDR3 nucleotides: TGCGCCAGCAGCTTGGGGGCGGGCTATGGCTACACCTTC. Its translation: CASSLGAGYGYTF.

CDR3 protein: CASSPMSRHTGELFF. For the CDR3, the DNA is TGTGCCAGCAGCCCCATGAGCAGGCACACCGGGGAGCTGTTTTTT. The V call is TRBV27, the J call TRBJ2-2, with D uncertain. The CDR3 totals 15 residues. V lost 6 bases and J 3 bases, leaving 14 bases between the germline ends. The V gene's germline CDR1 is MNHEY and CDR2 SMNVEV (reference sequence).

This chain connects TRBV9 to TRBJ2-1; a possible D gene is TRBD2 (5 bases). CDR1 SGDLS and CDR2 YYNGEE come from the germline V gene. Trimming removed 4 bases from V and 0 bases from J, with 11 bases in between. The CDR3 has 15 residues. For the CDR3, the DNA is TGTGCCAGCAGCCGGGAATCCCTCTCCTACAATGAGCAGTTCTTC. This codes for CASSRESLSYNEQFF.

This chain uses TRBV18 with TRBJ1-4; D is unresolved. V shed 2 bases and J shed 8 bases, with 12 bases lying between them. The CDR3 extends over 14 amino acids. Germline V gene data show CDR1 as KGHSH and CDR2 as LQKENI. The CDR3 DNA follows: TGTGCCAGCTCACCATTCCAGGCGGGGGAAAAACTGTTTTTT. Translating it yields CASSPFQAGEKLFF.

This sequence joins TRBV4-3 and TRBJ2-5; a possible D gene is TRBD2 (6 bases). The CDR3 runs to 15 residues. CDR1 and CDR2 from the germline V gene are LGHNA and YSLEER. Between the trimmed V and J ends, which lost 1 base and 2 bases, there was a span of 11 bases. The CDR3 DNA reads as TGCGCCAGCAGCCAAGTCATTGGGAGGCAAGAGACCCAGTACTTC. Translation: CASSQVIGRQETQYF.

The V and J genes are TRBV7-9 and TRBJ1-2, with 9 bases fitting TRBD1. The CDR3 consists of 14 residues. From germline, CDR1 is SEHNR and CDR2 FQNEAQ (reference sequence). J was trimmed by 6 bases and V by 5 bases; bases with no gene match: 7. The CDR3 here is CASSRTGETDGYTF. The CDR3 nucleotides are TGTGCCAGCAGCCGGACAGGGGAAACGGATGGCTACACCTTC. Filled out from reference TRBV7-9 and TRBJ1-2, the complete variable domain reads DTGVSQNPRHKITKRGQNVTFRCDPISEHNRLYWYRQTLGQGPEFLTYFQNEAQLEKSRLLSDRFSAERPKGSFSTLEIQRTEQGDSAMYLCASSRTGETDGYTFGSGTRLTVV.

This clone was recorded once. V and J are TRBV19 and TRBJ2-1; D gene uncertain. Trimming stripped 5 bases from V and 6 bases from J, with 23 bases between. The CDR3 has 17 amino acids. Per the germline V gene, CDR1 is LNHDA and CDR2 is SQIVND (reference sequence). The CDR3 coding sequence is TGTGCCAGTAGTCGGTCACTATCTATATTAAGCTTCAATGAGCAGTTCTTC. Its translation: CASSRSLSILSFNEQFF.

The chain combines TRBV5-1 with TRBJ2-1; TRBD1 is a possible D gene (5 bases). The CDR3 spans 14 residues. Germline V gene lookup returns CDR1 SGHRS and CDR2 YFSETQ. Trimming pared 3 bases from V and 4 bases from J, leaving 11 bases between. CDR3 in DNA: TGCGCCAGCAGCTCCCAACAGGATTACAATGAGCAGTTCTTC. Its translation: CASSSQQDYNEQFF.

V gene TRBV19 combines with J gene TRBJ2-6; D possibly matches TRBD1 or TRBD2 (5 bases each). This CDR3 is 16 amino acids long. V was shortened by 5 bases and J by 0 bases, with 11 bases between the two germline ends. Per germline, CDR1 LNHDA and CDR2 SQIVND (reference sequence). The DNA for the CDR3 is TGTGCCAGTAGTTGGTCAGGGAGCTCTGGGGCCAACGTCCTGACTTTC. Translated: CASSWSGSSGANVLTF.

The chain recombines TRBV6-5 with TRBJ2-3; D perhaps matches TRBD2 (7 bases). Trimming stripped 2 bases from V and 2 bases from J, with 14 bases between. The CDR3 has 16 amino acids. Looked up from germline, CDR1 is MNHEY and CDR2 is SVGAGI. CDR3 protein: CASSYGGGGYTDTQYF. CDR3 nucleotides: TGTGCCAGCAGTTACGGAGGGGGGGGATACACAGATACGCAGTATTTT.

The genes are TRBV9 and TRBJ1-2; possible D gene TRBD1, 6 bases. CDR1 and CDR2 from the germline V gene are SGDLS and YYNGEE. The V end lost 4 bases, the J end lost 7 bases, and 26 bases lay between the germline ends. The CDR3 spans 17 residues. Here the CDR3 reads CASSQGGIRGRSGGYTF. DNA of the CDR3: TGTGCCAGCAGCCAAGGGGGAATCAGGGGCCGCTCCGGTGGCTACACCTTC.

The chain has TRBV6-2 or TRBV6-3 and TRBJ2-5; 7 nucleotides line up with TRBD2. Germline CDR1 and CDR2: MNHEY and SVGEGT. V trimming: 2 bases; J trimming: 5 bases; junction bases outside the gene matches: 14. The CDR3 contains 17 residues. This CDR3 reads CASSYAGAVGVRETQYF. CDR3 nucleotide sequence: TGTGCCAGCAGTTACGCGGGAGCGGTGGGGGTCCGGGAGACCCAGTACTTC.

The chain uses TRBV7-6 and TRBJ2-1; possibly TRBD1 for D (6 bases). CDR3 length: 15 residues. The germline V gene encodes CDR1 SGHVS and CDR2 FNYEAQ. V lost 2 bases and J 4 bases, leaving 12 bases between the germline ends. CDR3 DNA: TGTGCCAGCAGCTTAACAGCAGGGGTATACAATGAGCAGTTCTTC. The encoded protein is CASSLTAGVYNEQFF.

This clone was picked up one time. J is TRBJ2-1 and V is TRBV5-5; D remains unclear. V lost 3 bases and J 0 bases, leaving 10 bases between the germline ends. Looked up from germline, CDR1 is SGHKS and CDR2 is YYEKEE (reference sequence). The CDR3 runs 15 residues. CDR3 nucleotide sequence: TGTGCCAGCAGCTCCGGGCCTAGCTCCTACAATGAGCAGTTCTTC. Residues: CASSSGPSSYNEQFF.

The rearrangement joins TRBV29-1 to TRBJ2-3, with D perhaps TRBD1 (6 bases). Trimming removed 3 bases from V and 4 bases from J, with 14 bases in between. Germline V CDR1 and CDR2: SQVTM, ANQGSEA. This CDR3 region has 14 residues. CDR3 protein: CSVEVDSVPDTQYF. CDR3 nucleotide sequence: TGCAGCGTTGAGGTGGACAGCGTGCCAGATACGCAGTATTTT.

The chain employs TRBV2 and TRBJ2-5, with D unclear. Germline values: CDR1 SNHLY, CDR2 FYNNEI. This CDR3 contains 11 residues. Trimming took 6 bases from V and 3 from J, leaving 5 bases between them. Here the CDR3 reads CASSVEETQYF. CDR3 nucleotides: TGTGCCAGCAGCGTAGAAGAGACCCAGTACTTC.